A single T cell receptor beta chain is shown here with its context. The method was immunoSEQ multiplex PCR; TCRdb's version includes in-frame clones alone and lacks a portion of them. This sample yields 2 million to 2.5 million clones, of which 93% are seen a single time; 0.3% to 0.4% belongs to the top ten. This entry belongs to a study of shared clonotypes between healthy human individuals. Splitting of CD4+ cells produced CD45RA+ naive and CD45RA-negative memory subsets. The sequence was collected from a man aged 18 to 29 in good health. Some clones in this sample may be carry-over from other donors' samples. Sequencing input: naive CD4+ T cells from PBMCs. Subset reported: CD45RA+ positively selected.

The CDR3 region is CASSLGGARLGVWSGYTF. The CDR3 nucleotides are TGTGCCAGCAGTTTAGGAGGGGCCCGATTGGGGGTATGGAGCGGCTACACCTTC. The chain joins TRBV28 to TRBJ1-2, with D perhaps matching TRBD1 (5 bases). Trimming took off 2 bases at V and 8 bases at J, with 27 bases between the two ends. Germline lookup yields CDR1 MDHEN and CDR2 SYDVKM. The CDR3 length is 18 residues.